The 21 T cell receptor beta chains below come from one sample, sequenced in a study of blood T cell repertoires in COVID-19. Some clones are missing from TCRdb's copy, which holds only in-frame ones; the method was immunoSEQ multiplex PCR. The sample has around 290,000 clones, roughly 90% seen once. The sequencing sample was made of peripheral blood. Receptors originate from a woman aged 25 to 39 with COVID-19, enrolled during active disease.

A remark on this clone: Other DNA sequences of this sample code for an identical CDR3. V and J are TRBV10-3 and TRBJ1-2; 10 nucleotides align to TRBD1. The V gene's germline CDR1 is ENHRY and CDR2 SYGVKD. The CDR3 length is 14 residues. The J segment lost 2 bases and the V segment lost 5 bases, leaving 2 bases of the junction unmatched. The CDR3 region is CAISPGQGNYGYTF. CDR3 sequence (DNA): TGTGCCATCAGTCCGGGACAGGGGAACTATGGCTACACCTTC.

The rearrangement joins TRBV11-2 to TRBJ2-2; D is perhaps TRBD1 (6 bases). Germline values: CDR1 SGHAT, CDR2 FQNNGV. The CDR3 has 13 residues. V was pared by 0 bases and J by 7 bases, with 6 bases between. CDR3 sequence: CASSLDRGGELFF. In nucleotides, the CDR3 is TGTGCCAGCAGCTTAGACAGGGGCGGGGAGCTGTTTTTT.

This sequence joins TRBV6-5 and TRBJ2-7, with D maybe TRBD2 (5 bases). The CDR3 sequence is 16 residues long. The ends were cut back, 2 bases at V and 2 bases at J, with 16 bases in the middle. CDR1 MNHEY and CDR2 SVGAGI come from the germline V gene. CDR3 loop: CASSYGLGAGTYEQYF. In nucleotides, the CDR3 is TGTGCCAGCAGTTACGGGTTGGGAGCAGGAACCTACGAGCAGTACTTC.

This chain uses TRBV9 with TRBJ1-1; 8 bases line up with TRBD1. This CDR3 comprises 16 residues. J gave up 5 bases and V 2 bases, and 11 bases lay outside the gene matches. From germline, CDR1 is SGDLS and CDR2 YYNGEE. CDR3 sequence: CASSVGQGLGGTEAFF. The CDR3 nucleotides are TGTGCCAGCAGCGTTGGACAGGGATTGGGAGGGACTGAAGCTTTCTTT.

The chain is built from TRBV28 and TRBJ1-2; D remains ambiguous. The CDR3 totals 14 residues. Germline values: CDR1 MDHEN, CDR2 SYDVKM. Trimming cost V 4 bases and J 8 bases, with 17 bases left between them. The CDR3 loop is CASSSLLWAGGYTF. The CDR3 DNA sequence: TGTGCCAGCAGTTCCCTCCTTTGGGCGGGAGGCTACACCTTC.

The chain links TRBV5-1 to TRBJ2-1; TRBD2 aligns across 10 bases. The CDR3 length is 15 residues. Germline V gene lookup returns CDR1 SGHRS and CDR2 YFSETQ. V shed 6 bases and J 4 bases; nucleotides not matched to a gene: 7. The DNA of the CDR3 is TGCGCCAGCACCCTTACTAGCGGGAATTACAATGAGCAGTTCTTC. Amino acids: CASTLTSGNYNEQFF.

The V gene is TRBV27, the J gene TRBJ1-5; D gene unclear. This CDR3 has 12 residues. Per the germline V gene, CDR1 is MNHEY and CDR2 is SMNVEV (reference sequence). The V gene lost 4 bases and the J gene lost 3 bases, with 4 bases spanning the gap. CDR3 coding DNA: TGTGCCAGCAGTTACACCAATCAGCCCCAGCATTTT. This translates into CASSYTNQPQHF.

V and J are TRBV29-1 and TRBJ2-3, with D perhaps matching TRBD2 (7 bases). CDR3 length: 11 amino acids. V dropped 3 bases and J dropped 7 bases, with 8 bases sitting between them. CDR1 and CDR2 (germline): SQVTM, ANQGSEA. CDR3 amino acids: CSVEGGHTQYF. The CDR3 DNA follows: TGCAGCGTTGAGGGGGGGCATACGCAGTATTTT.

The rearrangement uses TRBV29-1 and TRBJ2-2, with TRBD1 as a possible D gene (5 bases). V lost 3 bases, J lost 1 base, and 9 bases lay in between. The CDR3 sequence is 14 residues long. Germline loops: CDR1 SQVTM, CDR2 ANQGSEA. In DNA, the CDR3 is TGCAGCGTTGAGGAGACAGTGAACACCGGGGAGCTGTTTTTT. It encodes CSVEETVNTGELFF.

This clone was detected only a few times. The chain links TRBV6-1 to TRBJ2-6; 7 bases map to TRBD1. The junction had 7 bases not matched to a gene; V was cut back by 2 bases and J by 0 bases. The germline gives CDR1 MNHNS, CDR2 SASEGT. The CDR3 is made up of 18 amino acids. CDR3 coding DNA: TGTGCCAGCAGTGAACAAGGACAGGTCAGCTCTGGGGCCAACGTCCTGACTTTC. Translating gives CASSEQGQVSSGANVLTF.

V gene TRBV2 combines with J gene TRBJ2-3, with D possibly TRBD1 on 6 matching bases. Trimming cost V 8 bases and J 4 bases, with 13 bases left between them. The length of the CDR3 is 13 residues. Germline-derived CDR1 and CDR2 are SNHLY and FYNNEI. This CDR3 reads CASRTETSDTQYF. In DNA, the CDR3 is TGTGCCAGCCGGACAGAAACCTCAGATACGCAGTATTTT.

The genes are TRBV12-3 or TRBV12-4 and TRBJ1-3; unclear D gene. The CDR3 spans 13 residues. The V and J ends lost 6 bases and 1 base respectively, with 7 bases between them. Here the CDR3 reads CASRTESGNTIYF. CDR3 nucleotide sequence: TGTGCCAGCAGGACGGAGTCTGGAAACACCATATATTTT.

The J gene is TRBJ2-1, the V gene TRBV3-1 (or the pseudogene TRBV3-2), with a weak D call TRBD2 (6 bases). This CDR3 has 16 amino acids. The V end lost 0 bases, the J end lost 5 bases, and 14 bases lay between the germline ends. The germline V gene encodes CDR1 LGHDT and CDR2 YNNKEL (reference sequence). The CDR3 region is CASSQDKVAANNEQFF. CDR3 nucleotides: TGTGCCAGCAGCCAAGATAAGGTAGCGGCAAACAATGAGCAGTTCTTC.

The chain combines TRBV19 with TRBJ1-1; 7 bases align to TRBD1. The ends lost 9 bases at V and 2 bases at J; junction bases unmatched: 12. Germline CDR1 reads LNHDA; CDR2 reads SQIVND (reference sequence). This CDR3 is built from 15 residues. The CDR3 DNA sequence: TGTGCCAGCAGGATGGACAGGTGGGCCAACACTGAAGCTTTCTTT. Its translation is CASRMDRWANTEAFF.

The gene calls are TRBV19 and TRBJ1-1, with 12 bases lining up with TRBD1. V dropped 6 bases and J dropped 5; count of bases not matched to a gene: 10. CDR1 and CDR2 from the germline V gene are LNHDA and SQIVND (reference sequence). This CDR3 is built from 16 residues. The CDR3 DNA follows: TGTGCCAGTAGGCCGAGGGGACAGGGGGCACGTACTGAAGCTTTCTTT. This encodes CASRPRGQGARTEAFF. The full variable domain, completed using reference TRBV19 and TRBJ1-1, is DGGITQSPKYLFRKEGQNVTLSCEQNLNHDAMYWYRQDPGQGLRLIYYSQIVNDFQKGDIAEGYSVSREKKESFPLTVTSAQKNPTAFYLCASRPRGQGARTEAFFGQGTRLTVV.

The V gene is TRBV7-8, the J gene TRBJ2-3, with TRBD1 identical over 7 bases. V dropped 2 bases and J dropped 2; count of bases not matched to a gene: 7. The length of the CDR3 is 16 residues. The germline gives CDR1 SGHVS, CDR2 FQNEAQ. This CDR3 reads CASSLIGDRFTDTQYF. The CDR3 DNA is TGTGCCAGCAGCTTAATAGGGGACAGATTCACAGATACGCAGTATTTT.

J is TRBJ1-5 and V is TRBV18; D may be TRBD1 (5 bases). V lost 6 bases to trimming and J lost 5 bases, with 11 bases between them. The CDR3 length is 13 residues. Germline V gene data show CDR1 as KGHSH and CDR2 as LQKENI. In DNA, the CDR3 is TGTGCCAGCTCGTTGACAGAAGATCAGCCCCAGCATTTT. This gives the protein CASSLTEDQPQHF.

This clone was counted a single time. J is TRBJ1-1 and V is TRBV19; 10 nucleotides agree with TRBD1. The V and J ends lost 4 bases and 7 bases, in that order; junction bases with no gene match: 9. CDR1 and CDR2 (germline): LNHDA, SQIVND (reference sequence). The CDR3 length is 15 residues. CDR3 DNA: TGTGCCAGTAGTAGGGGGACAGGGGCCGACTTTGAAGCTTTCTTT. It specifies CASSRGTGADFEAFF.

The chain joins TRBV2 to TRBJ1-1, with a weak D call TRBD1 (6 bases). V was shortened by 4 bases and J by 3 bases, with 12 bases between the two germline ends. The CDR3 sequence is 14 residues long. Germline-derived CDR1 and CDR2 are SNHLY and FYNNEI. The CDR3 DNA is TGTGCCAGCAGTGTTCAGGGGAGGGACACTGAAGCTTTCTTT. Amino acid sequence: CASSVQGRDTEAFF. The full variable domain, its missing parts supplied by reference TRBV2 and TRBJ1-1, is EPEVTQTPSHQVTQMGQEVILRCVPISNHLYFYWYRQILGQKVEFLVSFYNNEISEKSEIFDDQFSVERPDGSNFTLKIRSTKLEDSAMYFCASSVQGRDTEAFFGQGTRLTVV.

The chain recombines TRBV19 with TRBJ1-6; D is undetermined. Trimming pared 5 bases from V and 10 bases from J, leaving 18 bases between. Germline CDR1 LNHDA, CDR2 SQIVND (reference sequence). The CDR3 sequence is 15 residues long. The CDR3 DNA follows: TGTGCCAGTAGTGCTTCCGGGAATGTCTACTCACCCCTCCACTTT. Translation gives CASSASGNVYSPLHF.

The genes are TRBV27 and TRBJ1-5; 8 bases are a match to TRBD1. CDR1 is MNHEY and CDR2 is SMNVEV in the germline V gene (reference sequence). This CDR3 is built from 13 residues. V shed 8 bases, J shed 8 bases, and the junction held 8 bases outside the gene matches. CDR3 DNA: TGTGCCAGCGGGGAGGACAGGGCGAAGCCCCAGCATTTT. As protein: CASGEDRAKPQHF.